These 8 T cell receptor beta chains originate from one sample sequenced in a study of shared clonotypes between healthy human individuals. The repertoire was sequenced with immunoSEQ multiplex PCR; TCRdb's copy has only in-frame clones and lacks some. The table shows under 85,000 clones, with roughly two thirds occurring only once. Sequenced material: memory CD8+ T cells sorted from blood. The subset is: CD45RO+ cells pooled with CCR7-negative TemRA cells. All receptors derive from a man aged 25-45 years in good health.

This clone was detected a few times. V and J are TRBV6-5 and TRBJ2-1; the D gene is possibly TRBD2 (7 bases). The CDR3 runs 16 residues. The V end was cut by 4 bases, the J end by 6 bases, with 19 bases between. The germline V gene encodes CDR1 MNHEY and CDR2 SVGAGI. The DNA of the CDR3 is TGTGCCAGCAGTTCCGCACAGGGAGGGTGGACCAATGAGCAGTTCTTC. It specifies CASSSAQGGWTNEQFF.

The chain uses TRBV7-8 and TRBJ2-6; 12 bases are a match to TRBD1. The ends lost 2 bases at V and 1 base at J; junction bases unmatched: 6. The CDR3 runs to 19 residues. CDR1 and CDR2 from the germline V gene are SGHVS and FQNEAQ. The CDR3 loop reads CASSLRDRGLGSGANVLTF. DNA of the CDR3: TGTGCCAGCAGCTTACGGGACAGGGGGCTAGGGTCTGGGGCCAACGTCCTGACTTTC.

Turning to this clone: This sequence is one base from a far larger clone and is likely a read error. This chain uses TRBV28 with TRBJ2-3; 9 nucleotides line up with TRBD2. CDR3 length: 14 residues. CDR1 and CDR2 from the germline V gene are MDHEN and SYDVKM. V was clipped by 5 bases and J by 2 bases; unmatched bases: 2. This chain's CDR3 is CASSGGRATDTQYF. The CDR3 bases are TGTGCCAGCAGTGGCGGGAGGGCCACAGATACGCAGTATTTT.

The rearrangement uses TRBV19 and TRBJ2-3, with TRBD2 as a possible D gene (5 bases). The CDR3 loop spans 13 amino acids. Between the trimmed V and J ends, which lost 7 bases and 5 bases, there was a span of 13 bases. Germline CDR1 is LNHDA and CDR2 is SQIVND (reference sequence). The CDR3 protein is CASKSSAVDTQYF. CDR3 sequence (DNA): TGTGCCAGTAAGAGTAGCGCGGTAGATACGCAGTATTTT.

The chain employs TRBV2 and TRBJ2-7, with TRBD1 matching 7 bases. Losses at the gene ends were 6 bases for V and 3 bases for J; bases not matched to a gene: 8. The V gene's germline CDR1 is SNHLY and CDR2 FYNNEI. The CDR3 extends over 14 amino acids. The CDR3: CASRDRVGNYEQYF. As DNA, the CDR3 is TGTGCCAGCAGAGACAGGGTGGGAAACTACGAGCAGTACTTC.

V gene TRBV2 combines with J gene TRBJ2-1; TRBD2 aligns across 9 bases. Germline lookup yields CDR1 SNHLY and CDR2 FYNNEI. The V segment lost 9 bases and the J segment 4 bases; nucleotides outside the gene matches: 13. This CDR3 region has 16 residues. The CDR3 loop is CASKGDSGSWYNEQFF. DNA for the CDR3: TGTGCCAGTAAGGGAGATAGCGGGAGTTGGTACAATGAGCAGTTCTTC.

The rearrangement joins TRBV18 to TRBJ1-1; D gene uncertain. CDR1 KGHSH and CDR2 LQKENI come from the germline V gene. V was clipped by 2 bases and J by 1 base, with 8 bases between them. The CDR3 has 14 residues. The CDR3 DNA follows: TGTGCCAGCTCACCAACATCAGGGAACACTGAAGCTTTCTTT. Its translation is CASSPTSGNTEAFF.

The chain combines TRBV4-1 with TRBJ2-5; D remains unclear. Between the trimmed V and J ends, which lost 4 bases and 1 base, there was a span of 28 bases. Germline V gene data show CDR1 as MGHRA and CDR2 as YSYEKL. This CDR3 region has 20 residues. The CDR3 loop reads CASSPFARLVRRTFQETQYF. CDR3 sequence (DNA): TGCGCCAGCAGCCCCTTCGCCAGGTTGGTGAGGCGGACCTTCCAAGAGACCCAGTACTTC.